This T cell receptor beta chain derives from a study of PD-1 blockade in classical Hodgkin lymphoma. In regard to this clone: Its antigen is unidentified.

The assay was immunoSEQ multiplex PCR, and TCRdb's table has in-frame clones only and misses some. The profile shows roughly 6,000 clones, about 76% of them singletons. The time point was: cycle 4 day 1 (C4D1), after five to seven weeks of nivolumab. Every single patient, without exception, relapsed after autologous stem cell transplantation, and brentuximab vedotin exposure varied. Magnetic negative selection of thawed PBMCs yielded the CD8+ T cells. General study results and limits: Those starting nivolumab under 1 year post-ASCT were excluded.

Trimming at V came to 4 bases and at J to 2 bases, leaving 6 bases not matched to a gene. The CDR3 has 15 residues. Germline V CDR1 and CDR2: SGHTA, FQGTGA. The sample in question was CD8+ T cells from blood, obtained before the fourth cycle of nivolumab. V usage is TRBV7-3 and J usage is TRBJ2-7, with 9 bases that match TRBD1. This sequence was found in a human donor with classical Hodgkin lymphoma. The DNA of the CDR3 is TGTGCCAGCAGCTCCTGGACAGGGGCTCCCTACGAGCAGTACTTC. This encodes CASSSWTGAPYEQYF. Using reference TRBV7-3 and TRBJ2-7 for the parts outside the CDR3, the full variable domain is GAGVSQTPSNKVTEKGKYVELRCDPISGHTALYWYRQSLGQGPEFLIYFQGTGAADDSGLPNDRFFAVRPEGSVSTLKIQRTERGDSAVYLCASSSWTGAPYEQYFGPGTRLTVT.